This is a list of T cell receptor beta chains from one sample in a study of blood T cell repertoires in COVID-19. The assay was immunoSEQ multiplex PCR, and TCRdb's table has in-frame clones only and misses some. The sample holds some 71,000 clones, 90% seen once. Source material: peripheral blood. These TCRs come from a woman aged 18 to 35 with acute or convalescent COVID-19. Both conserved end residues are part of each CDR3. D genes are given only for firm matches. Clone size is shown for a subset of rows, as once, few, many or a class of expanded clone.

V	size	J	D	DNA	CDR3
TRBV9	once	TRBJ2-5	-	TGTGCCAGCAGCGTAGGAACAGGGTTCTCCGAGACCCAGTACTTC	CASSVGTGFSETQYF
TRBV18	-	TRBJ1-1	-	TGTGCCAGCTCACCCCGGACTATTCAGGGAAACACTGAAGCTTTCTTT	CASSPRTIQGNTEAFF
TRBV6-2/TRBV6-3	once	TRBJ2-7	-	TGTGCCAGCAGCCCGACCACGAGCGGGTACTACGAGCAGTACTTC	CASSPTTSGYYEQYF
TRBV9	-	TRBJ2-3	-	TGTGCCAGCACCCCCGGGGACACAGATACGCAGTATTTT	CASTPGDTDTQYF
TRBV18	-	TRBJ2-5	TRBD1	TGTGCCAGCTCACCGGGACAGGGGAGGGAGACCCAGTACTTC	CASSPGQGRETQYF
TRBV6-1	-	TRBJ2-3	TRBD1	TGTGCCAGCAATGAGGGACAGGCAGTCACAGATACGCAGTATTTT	CASNEGQAVTDTQYF
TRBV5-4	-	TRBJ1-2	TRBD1	TGTGCCAGCAGCTTGGGTCAGGGGGCGGATGGCTACACCTTC	CASSLGQGADGYTF
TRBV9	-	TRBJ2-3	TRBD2	TGTGCCAGCAGCGTAGATGCCCCAAGGCGGGGGGGCGTCAGCATGATCACAGATACGCAGTATTTT	CASSVDAPRRGGVSMITDTQYF
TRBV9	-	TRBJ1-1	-	TGTGCCAGCAGCGTAAGCTCCAGGTCGGTCACTGAAGCTTTCTTT	CASSVSSRSVTEAFF
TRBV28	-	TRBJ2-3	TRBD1	TGTGCCAGCAGGTCGGACAGGGTGAATACGCAGTATTTT	CASRSDRVNTQYF
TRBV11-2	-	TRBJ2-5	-	TGTGCCAGCAGCTTATCTCAGGGAGAGACCCAGTACTTC	CASSLSQGETQYF
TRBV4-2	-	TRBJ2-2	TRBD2	TGTGCCAGCAGCCCGAGATTTGGGACTAGCACGAACACCGGGGAGCTGTTTTTT	CASSPRFGTSTNTGELFF
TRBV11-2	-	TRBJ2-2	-	TGTGCCAGCAGCTTTGGTCCAGGGGTTCCCGGGGAGCTGTTTTTT	CASSFGPGVPGELFF
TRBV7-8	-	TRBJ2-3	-	TGTGCCAGCAGCTCGAGGGTCCCGGGAGATACGCAGTATTTT	CASSSRVPGDTQYF
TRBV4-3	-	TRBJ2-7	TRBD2	TGCGCCAGCAGCGCACTAGCGGGAGGGCCGGGTGAGCAGTACTTC	CASSALAGGPGEQYF
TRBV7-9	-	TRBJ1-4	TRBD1	TGTGCCAGCAGCTTATACCCGGGGACAGGGTCTAATGAAAAACTGTTTTTT	CASSLYPGTGSNEKLFF
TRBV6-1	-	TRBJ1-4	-	TGTGCCAGCAGTGAACCAGGGTCTGAAAAACTGTTTTTT	CASSEPGSEKLFF
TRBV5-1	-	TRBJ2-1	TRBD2	TGCGCCAGCAGCTTGGGTCGAGTCGGCGGGGGGATCAATGAGCAGTTCTTC	CASSLGRVGGGINEQFF
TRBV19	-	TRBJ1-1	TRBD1	TGTGCCAGTAGTAGACAGGGGGGCGACACTGAAGCTTTCTTT	CASSRQGGDTEAFF
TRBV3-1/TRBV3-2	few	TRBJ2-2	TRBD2	TGTGCCAGCAGCCCCATAGGGACTAGCGCGAGTACCGGGGAGCTGTTTTTT	CASSPIGTSASTGELFF
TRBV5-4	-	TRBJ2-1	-	TGTGCCAGCAGCTTCGGGGGCGGGAGCTACAATGAGCAGTTCTTC	CASSFGGGSYNEQFF
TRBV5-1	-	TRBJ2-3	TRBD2	TGCGCCAGCAGCATGGGACTAGCCACAGATACGCAGTATTTT	CASSMGLATDTQYF
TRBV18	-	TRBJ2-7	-	TGTGCCAGCTCATTGGGGACTGCGTACGAGCAGTACTTC	CASSLGTAYEQYF
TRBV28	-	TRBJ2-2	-	TGTGCCAGCAGTTTTCAGGGGATTATTGGCGGGGAGCTGTTTTTT	CASSFQGIIGGELFF
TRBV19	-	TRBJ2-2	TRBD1	TGTGCCAGTAGTACGGACAGGCCGACGGCCGGGGAGCTGTTTTTT	CASSTDRPTAGELFF
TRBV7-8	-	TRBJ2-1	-	TGTGCCAGCAGGCTACTAGCGGCGCAGGGGGACGAGCAGTTCTTC	CASRLLAAQGDEQFF
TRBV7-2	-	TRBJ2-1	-	TGTGCCAGCAGCTTAAATAGCGGAGGCTCCTACAATGAGCAGTTCTTC	CASSLNSGGSYNEQFF
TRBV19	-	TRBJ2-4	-	TGTGCCAGTAGTATTCGGATTAGCGCGGCCAAAAACATTCAGTACTTC	CASSIRISAAKNIQYF
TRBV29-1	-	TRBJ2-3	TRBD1	TGCAGCGCCACAGGGGCGGCAGATACGCAGTATTTT	CSATGAADTQYF
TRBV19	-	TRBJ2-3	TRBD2	TGTGCCAGCGGGGGGGCCTCAGATACGCAGTATTTT	CASGGASDTQYF
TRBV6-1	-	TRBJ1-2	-	TGTGCCAGCAGTGAAAAGACGGGACACATTAACTATGGCTACACCTTC	CASSEKTGHINYGYTF
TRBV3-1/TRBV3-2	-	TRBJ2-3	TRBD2	TGTGCCAGCACTGGGGGGGTGGGCACGCAGTATTTT	CASTGGVGTQYF
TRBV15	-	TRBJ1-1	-	TGTGCCACCAGCAGAGTTCTCGGGGTAGGCACTGAAGCTTTCTTT	CATSRVLGVGTEAFF
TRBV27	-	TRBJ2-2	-	TGTGCCAGCAGTTCAAATATGCCATTGAGGACCGGGGAGCTGTTTTTT	CASSSNMPLRTGELFF
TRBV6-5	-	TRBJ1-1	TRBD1	TGTGCCAGCAGGCGGGACAGCTCGAACACTGAAGCTTTCTTT	CASRRDSSNTEAFF
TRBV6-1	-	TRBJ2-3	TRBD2	TGTGCCAGCAGTGACCCTAGCGGGGGGCGAAGAGATACGCAGTATTTT	CASSDPSGGRRDTQYF
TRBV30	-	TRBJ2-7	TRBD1	TGTGCCTGGAGTACAGGGGTCCAATTATCCTACGAGCAGTACTTC	CAWSTGVQLSYEQYF
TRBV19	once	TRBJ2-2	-	TGTGCCAGTAGTATCCCAGCGGAGACCGGGGAGCTGTTTTTT	CASSIPAETGELFF
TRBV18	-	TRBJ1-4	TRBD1	TGTGCCAGCTCATCCGGACAGGGTTCAACTAATGAAAAACTGTTTTTT	CASSSGQGSTNEKLFF
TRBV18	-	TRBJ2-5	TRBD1	TGTGCCAGCTCACCAATCTTACAGGGGGCAGGTCTTGAGACCCAGTACTTC	CASSPILQGAGLETQYF
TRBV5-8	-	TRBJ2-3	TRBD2	TGTGCCAGCAGCCCGCCGGGGGGGAGCACAGATACGCAGTATTTT	CASSPPGGSTDTQYF
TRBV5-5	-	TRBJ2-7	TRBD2	TGTGCCAGCAGCCAGGGACCGGGAGGAAACTACGAGCAGTACTTC	CASSQGPGGNYEQYF
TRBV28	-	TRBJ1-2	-	TGTGCCAGCAGTACACAGGGCTACTATGGCTACACCTTC	CASSTQGYYGYTF
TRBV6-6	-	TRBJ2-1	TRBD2	TGTGCCAGCAGTTACAGTCTAGCGGTCTACAATGAGCAGTTCTTC	CASSYSLAVYNEQFF
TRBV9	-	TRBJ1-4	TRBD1	TGTGCCAGCAGCGCCCGGGACAGGGGGTTTGAAAAACTGTTTTTT	CASSARDRGFEKLFF
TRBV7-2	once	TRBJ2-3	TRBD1	TGTGCCAGCAGCTTAGGTAGACCGGGACAGAATACAGATACGCAGTATTTT	CASSLGRPGQNTDTQYF
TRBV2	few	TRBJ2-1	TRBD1	TGTGCCAGCAGTGGAAGGCCGGGTCGGACAGGGGGCCCATTCTCCTACAATGAGCAGTTCTTC	CASSGRPGRTGGPFSYNEQFF
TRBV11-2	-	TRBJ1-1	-	TGTGCCAGCAGCTTAGAGGGTGCGGGCACTGAAGCTTTCTTT	CASSLEGAGTEAFF
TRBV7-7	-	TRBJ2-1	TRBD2	TGTGCCAGCAGCCGACTAGCGGGAACTGAGCAGTTCTTC	CASSRLAGTEQFF
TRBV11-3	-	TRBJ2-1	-	TGTGCCAGCAGCTTAGCGGGAGAATCCTACAATGAGCAGTTCTTC	CASSLAGESYNEQFF
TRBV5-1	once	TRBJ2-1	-	TGCGCCAGCAGCTTAGCGGACAGTCACAATGAGCAGTTCTTC	CASSLADSHNEQFF
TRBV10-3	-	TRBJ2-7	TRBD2	TGTGCCATCAGAGACCCGGGACTAGCGGGGGGGGGCTACGAGCAGTACTTC	CAIRDPGLAGGGYEQYF
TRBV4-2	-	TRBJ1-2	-	TGTGCCAGCAGCCAAGCAGGGAACTATGGCTACACCTTC	CASSQAGNYGYTF
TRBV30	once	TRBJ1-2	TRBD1	TGTGCCTGGAGTGTACAGGGGAATGGTGGCTACACCTTC	CAWSVQGNGGYTF
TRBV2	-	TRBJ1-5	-	TGTGCCAGCAGTTCAGACATCGGGAGGCCCCAGCATTTT	CASSSDIGRPQHF